This T cell receptor (beta chain) comes out of a study of cytomegalovirus exposure and HLA in healthy donors. Study conclusions and caveats: Roughly uniform depth of sequencing across donors was assumed in presence/absence analyses. Available immune exposure information was restricted to CMV serostatus only.

13 Jbeta primers and 60 Vbeta primers were used for the PCR. Sequencing was performed with immunoSEQ multiplex PCR; in TCRdb, only in-frame clones are kept and a portion is missing. This sample carries 240,000 or so clones, around 76% of them seen once, and the ten largest clones take over 5%. With 4 bases clipped from V and 4 bases from J, the junction kept 8 bases outside the gene matches. Germline loops: CDR1 MNHEY, CDR2 SVGAGI. The CDR3 runs to 15 residues. Notes on this clone: Its cognate antigen is unknown.

The V gene is TRBV6-5, the J gene TRBJ2-5; TRBD2 aligns across 8 bases. This clonotype was sampled from a woman between 40 and 55 years old in good health and CMV-seropositive. Sequencing used PBMCs. The CDR3 spells CASSSSGSNGETQYF. Here the CDR3 DNA reads TGTGCCAGCAGTTCAAGCGGGAGTAATGGAGAGACCCAGTACTTC.